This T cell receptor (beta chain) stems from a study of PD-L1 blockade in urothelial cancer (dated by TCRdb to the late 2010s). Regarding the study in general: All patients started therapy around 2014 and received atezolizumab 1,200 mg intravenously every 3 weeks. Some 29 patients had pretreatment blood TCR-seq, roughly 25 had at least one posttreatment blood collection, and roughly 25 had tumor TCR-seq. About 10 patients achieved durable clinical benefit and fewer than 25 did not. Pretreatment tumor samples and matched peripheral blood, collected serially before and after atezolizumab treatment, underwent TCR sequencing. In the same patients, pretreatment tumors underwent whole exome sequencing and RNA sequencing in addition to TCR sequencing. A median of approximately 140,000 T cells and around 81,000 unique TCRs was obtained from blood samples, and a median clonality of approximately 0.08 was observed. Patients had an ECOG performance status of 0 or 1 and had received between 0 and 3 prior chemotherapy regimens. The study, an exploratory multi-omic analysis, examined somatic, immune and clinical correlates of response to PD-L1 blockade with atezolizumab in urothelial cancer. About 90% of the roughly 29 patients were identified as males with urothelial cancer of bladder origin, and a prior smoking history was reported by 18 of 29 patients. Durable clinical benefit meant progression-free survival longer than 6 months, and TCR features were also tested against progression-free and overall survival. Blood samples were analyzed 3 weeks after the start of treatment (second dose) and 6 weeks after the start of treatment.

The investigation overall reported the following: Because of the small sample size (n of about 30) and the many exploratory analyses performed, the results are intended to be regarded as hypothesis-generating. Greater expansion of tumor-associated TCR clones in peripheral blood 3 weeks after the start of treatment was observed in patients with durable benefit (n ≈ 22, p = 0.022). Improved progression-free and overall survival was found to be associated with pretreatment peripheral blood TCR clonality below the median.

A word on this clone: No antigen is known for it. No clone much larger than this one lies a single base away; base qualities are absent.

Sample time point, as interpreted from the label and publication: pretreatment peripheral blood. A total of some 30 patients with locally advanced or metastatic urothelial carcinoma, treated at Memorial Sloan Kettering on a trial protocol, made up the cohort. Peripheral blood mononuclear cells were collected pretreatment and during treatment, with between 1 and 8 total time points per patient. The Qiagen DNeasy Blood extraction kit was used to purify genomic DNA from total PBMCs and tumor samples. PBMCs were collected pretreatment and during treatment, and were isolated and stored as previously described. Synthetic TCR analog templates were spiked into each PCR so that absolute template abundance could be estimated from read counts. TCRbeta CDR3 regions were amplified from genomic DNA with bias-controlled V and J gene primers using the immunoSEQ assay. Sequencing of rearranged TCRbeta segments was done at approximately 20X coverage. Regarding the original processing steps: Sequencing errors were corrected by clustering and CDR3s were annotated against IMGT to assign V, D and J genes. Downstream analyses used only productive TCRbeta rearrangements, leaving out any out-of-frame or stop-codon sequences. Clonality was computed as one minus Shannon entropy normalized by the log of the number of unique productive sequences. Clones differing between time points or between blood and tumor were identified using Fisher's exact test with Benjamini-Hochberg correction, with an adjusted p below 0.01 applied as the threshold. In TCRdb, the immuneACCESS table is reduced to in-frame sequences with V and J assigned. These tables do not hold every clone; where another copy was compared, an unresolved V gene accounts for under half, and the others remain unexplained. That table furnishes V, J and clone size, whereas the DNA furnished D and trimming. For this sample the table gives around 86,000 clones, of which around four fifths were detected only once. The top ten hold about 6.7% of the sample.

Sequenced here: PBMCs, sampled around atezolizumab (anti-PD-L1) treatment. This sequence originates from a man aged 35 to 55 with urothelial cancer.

The CDR3 protein: CASSDPGYTEAFF. The DNA reads as follows: TGTGCCAGCAGCGACCCGGGATATACTGAAGCTTTCTTT. The receptor chain draws on TRBV11-2 and TRBJ1-1, with no confidently assigned D gene. Trimming at the junction amounts to 5 bases on V and 5 bases on J, and the germline ends lie 12 bases apart. Based on the germline V gene, the CDR1 and CDR2 sequences are SGHAT and FQNNGV. Inclusive of the bounding cysteine and phenylalanine, the CDR3 is 13 residues long. CDR3 DNA only is kept here, 39 bases in frame from base 1.